Listed here are 30 T cell receptor beta chains from one sample, sequenced in a study of blood T cell repertoires in COVID-19. Clones were sequenced by immunoSEQ multiplex PCR, and TCRdb holds only the in-frame ones, with some missing. This sample has about 95,000 clones, with roughly 90% found just once. Sequencing was performed on peripheral blood. Receptor source: a woman between 70 and 85 years old with acute or convalescent COVID-19.

The chain uses TRBV3-1 (or the pseudogene TRBV3-2) and TRBJ1-1; TRBD1 agrees at 9 bases. Germline loops: CDR1 LGHDT, CDR2 YNNKEL (reference sequence). The CDR3 contains 20 residues. V was clipped by 1 base and J by 0 bases; unmatched bases: 15. CDR3: CASSQVRGGQGPLLNTEAFF. CDR3 nucleotide sequence: TGTGCCAGCAGCCAAGTAAGAGGGGGACAGGGACCACTATTGAACACTGAAGCTTTCTTT.

The genes are TRBV6-5 and TRBJ2-1; 11 bases are a match to TRBD1. Per the germline V gene, CDR1 is MNHEY and CDR2 is SVGAGI. The CDR3 totals 16 residues. V lost 0 bases to trimming and J lost 3 bases; unmatched junction nucleotides: 1. CDR3 protein: CASSYSGTGGYNEQFF. The CDR3 nucleotides read TGTGCCAGCAGTTACTCGGGGACAGGGGGCTACAATGAGCAGTTCTTC.

This clone was found once. J is TRBJ1-6 and V is TRBV27; 8 bases line up with TRBD1. Germline V gene data show CDR1 as MNHEY and CDR2 as SMNVEV (reference sequence). The CDR3 has 15 amino acids. J gave up 13 bases and V 3 bases, and 11 bases lay outside the gene matches. CDR3 protein: CASSFSPQGGVPLHF. The CDR3 coding sequence is TGTGCCAGCAGTTTTTCCCCACAGGGGGGAGTCCCCCTCCACTTT.

The J gene is TRBJ1-2, the V gene TRBV19, with TRBD1 matching 8 bases. The germline V gene has CDR1 LNHDA and CDR2 SQIVND (reference sequence). This CDR3 comprises 12 residues. With 4 bases clipped from V and 7 bases from J, the junction kept 2 bases outside the gene matches. This CDR3 is CASSRTGPGYTF. DNA for the CDR3: TGTGCCAGTAGTAGGACAGGGCCTGGCTACACCTTC.

On this clone: This sample includes further DNA sequences coding for the same CDR3. The chain has TRBV19 and TRBJ1-5; the match to TRBD1 covers 9 bases. The V segment lost 6 bases and the J segment 6 bases; nucleotides outside the gene matches: 6. This CDR3 region has 14 residues. Germline CDR1 LNHDA, CDR2 SQIVND (reference sequence). CDR3 nucleotides: TGTGCCAGTAGCACAACAGGGGGCTCTCAGCCCCAGCATTTT. Protein product: CASSTTGGSQPQHF. The full variable domain, rest sourced from reference TRBV19 and TRBJ1-5, is DGGITQSPKYLFRKEGQNVTLSCEQNLNHDAMYWYRQDPGQGLRLIYYSQIVNDFQKGDIAEGYSVSREKKESFPLTVTSAQKNPTAFYLCASSTTGGSQPQHFGDGTRLSIL.

This chain connects TRBV27 to TRBJ2-3; D is possibly TRBD2 (7 bases). The CDR3 totals 20 residues. The germline CDR1 and CDR2 sequences are MNHEY and SMNVEV (reference sequence). V lost 0 bases and J lost 1, with 23 bases in between. The CDR3 protein is CASSLSAWQARGGRTDTQYF. Written as DNA, the CDR3 is TGTGCCAGCAGTTTATCTGCCTGGCAGGCGAGGGGGGGACGCACAGATACGCAGTATTTT.

The chain links TRBV2 to TRBJ2-5, with D tentatively TRBD2 (6 bases). Germline CDR1 and CDR2: SNHLY and FYNNEI. Trimming removed 4 bases from V and 2 bases from J, with 11 bases in between. The CDR3 spans 14 residues. The CDR3 DNA is TGTGCCAGCAGTGTACTAGCTGGTCAAGAGACCCAGTACTTC. Translated, it gives CASSVLAGQETQYF.

The genes are TRBV20-1 and TRBJ2-7; tentatively, D is TRBD1 (5 bases). The CDR3 is made up of 13 amino acids. CDR1 and CDR2 from the germline V gene are DFQATT and SNEGSKA (reference sequence). Trimming took 3 bases from V and 5 from J, leaving 14 bases between them. CDR3 sequence: CSASDMTVDEQYV. CDR3 bases: TGCAGTGCTAGTGATATGACAGTCGACGAGCAGTACGTC.

The chain carries TRBV5-1 and TRBJ2-1; 7 bases are a match to TRBD2. Germline-derived CDR1 and CDR2 are SGHRS and YFSETQ. This CDR3 region has 15 residues. The V and J ends lost 0 bases and 7 bases, in that order; junction bases with no gene match: 7. The CDR3 here is CASSLEGPGGNEQFF. The DNA for the CDR3 is TGCGCCAGCAGCTTGGAAGGACCCGGGGGGAATGAGCAGTTCTTC. The whole variable domain, remainder taken from reference TRBV5-1 and TRBJ2-1, is KAGVTQTPRYLIKTRGQQVTLSCSPISGHRSVSWYQQTPGQGLQFLFEYFSETQRNKGNFPGRFSGRQFSNSRSEMNVSTLELGDSALYLCASSLEGPGGNEQFFGPGTRLTVL.

The rearrangement uses TRBV19 and TRBJ2-7; a weak D match, TRBD2 (5 bases). The V gene lost 11 bases and the J gene lost 5 bases, with 22 bases spanning the gap. Germline CDR1 and CDR2: LNHDA and SQIVND (reference sequence). This CDR3 has 14 amino acids. The CDR3 coding sequence is TGTGCCGCCCCCTGGAGACGGGGTTCGCACGAGCAGTACGTC. It specifies CAAPWRRGSHEQYV.

The chain recombines TRBV28 with TRBJ2-5, with 11 bases that match TRBD2. The germline V gene encodes CDR1 MDHEN and CDR2 SYDVKM. J lost 4 bases, V lost 5 bases, and 6 bases had no gene match. The CDR3 has 15 amino acids. For the CDR3, the DNA is TGTGCCAGCAGTCGAGGGACTAGCGGCGGAGAGACCCAGTACTTC. Translated: CASSRGTSGGETQYF.

The V and J genes are TRBV6-5 and TRBJ2-1, with D perhaps matching TRBD1 (6 bases). Trimming pared 2 bases from V and 7 bases from J, leaving 15 bases between. This CDR3 is built from 15 residues. CDR1 and CDR2 (germline): MNHEY, SVGAGI. CDR3 in amino acids: CASSYGGTLGNEQFF. The CDR3 DNA reads TGTGCCAGCAGTTACGGGGGCACCCTTGGGAATGAGCAGTTCTTC.

The chain combines TRBV11-2 with TRBJ1-3; D is unclear. Germline-derived CDR1 and CDR2 are SGHAT and FQNNGV. V was clipped by 0 bases and J by 5 bases, with 14 bases between them. This CDR3 has 16 amino acids. The CDR3 spells CASSLDPGVIRNTIYF. The DNA of the CDR3 is TGTGCCAGCAGCTTAGATCCGGGAGTAATCAGAAACACCATATATTTT.

The chain links TRBV11-2 to TRBJ2-5; D uncertain. The CDR3 length is 11 residues. Trimming took 6 bases from V and 7 from J, leaving 9 bases between them. The germline CDR1 and CDR2 sequences are SGHAT and FQNNGV. In DNA, the CDR3 is TGTGCCAGCAGACAATCGGGGACCCAGTACTTC. Encoded protein: CASRQSGTQYF.

The chain uses TRBV28 and TRBJ1-4, with 8 positions matching TRBD1. The CDR3 totals 15 residues. In germline, CDR1 is MDHEN, CDR2 SYDVKM. Trimming at V came to 5 bases and at J to 5 bases, leaving 7 bases not matched to a gene. CDR3 sequence reads: CASSSKQGVNEKLFF. DNA for the CDR3: TGTGCCAGCAGTAGTAAACAGGGGGTAAATGAAAAACTGTTTTTT.

The chain employs TRBV27 and TRBJ2-1; maybe TRBD1 (7 bases). CDR1 MNHEY and CDR2 SMNVEV come from the germline V gene (reference sequence). Deletions cut 0 bases from V and 9 bases from J, with 12 bases between. The CDR3 spans 14 residues. The CDR3 region is CASSLSGGQTEQFF. The DNA of the CDR3 is TGTGCCAGCAGTTTATCCGGGGGACAGACTGAGCAGTTCTTC.

The CDR3 nucleotides are TGTGCCAGCAGTTGGGGGACAGGTCATGGCTACACCTTC. Translated: CASSWGTGHGYTF. V gene TRBV28 combines with J gene TRBJ1-2; TRBD1 matches at 8 bases. Germline CDR1 and CDR2: MDHEN and SYDVKM. The CDR3 is 13 residues long. V lost 4 bases to trimming and J lost 6 bases; unmatched junction nucleotides: 4.

The CDR3 reads CAWGGGGVHSPLHF. The CDR3 nucleotides are TGTGCCTGGGGGGGCGGAGGGGTACACTCACCCCTCCACTTT. This chain connects TRBV30 to TRBJ1-6; tentative D call: TRBD1 (6 bases). The length of the CDR3 is 14 residues. V lost 5 bases, J lost 10 bases, and 18 bases lay in between. CDR1 is GTSNPN and CDR2 is SVGIG in the germline V gene (reference sequence).

The CDR3 bases are TGTGCCAGCAGCAGACGAAAAGTATCGGGACAGGGGCGCCTCAATCAGCCCCAGCATTTT. This sequence encodes CASSRRKVSGQGRLNQPQHF. J is TRBJ1-5 and V is TRBV21-1; TRBD1 is taken as the D call from the table, unchecked against the DNA. TRBV21-1 is classified as a pseudogene. CDR3 length: 20 residues.

The chain employs TRBV19 and TRBJ2-7; TRBD1 matches at 7 bases. Germline trimming cut 5 bases from V and 6 bases from J; bases unmatched to any gene: 13. The CDR3 has 15 amino acids. CDR1 LNHDA and CDR2 SQIVND come from the germline V gene (reference sequence). The CDR3 bases are TGTGCCAGTAGTCCTCAGACAGGGCTTGGTACCGAGCAGTACTTC. This encodes CASSPQTGLGTEQYF.

J is TRBJ1-1 and V is TRBV4-2; no clear D. The CDR3 runs to 15 residues. Trimming cost V 1 base and J 4 bases, with 13 bases left between them. Germline CDR1 reads LGHNA; CDR2 reads YNFKEQ. The CDR3, as DNA: TGTGCCAGCAGCCAAGTCAATACGGGAGGCACTGAAGCTTTCTTT. Its translation: CASSQVNTGGTEAFF.

The gene calls are TRBV10-3 and TRBJ1-6; possible D gene TRBD1, 5 bases. CDR3 length: 15 amino acids. Trimming left V 2 bases short and J 6 bases short, with 11 bases between. Germline CDR1 and CDR2: ENHRY and SYGVKD. This CDR3 reads CAISEGQGGNSPLHF. DNA for the CDR3: TGTGCCATCAGTGAGGGGCAGGGCGGTAATTCACCCCTCCACTTT.

This clone was seen only once. The chain links TRBV6-5 to TRBJ1-2; no reliable D call. There are 14 residues in the CDR3. Trimming removed 0 bases from V and 8 bases from J, with 13 bases in between. The germline V gene encodes CDR1 MNHEY and CDR2 SVGAGI. CDR3 nucleotide sequence: TGTGCCAGCAGTTACTCCGGCAGTCCGGGAGGCTACACCTTC. It yields the protein CASSYSGSPGGYTF.

The V and J genes are TRBV7-9 and TRBJ1-3; 8 bases are a match to TRBD1. CDR1 is SEHNR, CDR2 FQNEAQ, per germline (reference sequence). The trim removed 3 bases at V and 0 bases at J, leaving 10 bases unmatched. The CDR3 length is 18 residues. The CDR3 region is CASSFRQGSTFSGNTIYF. For the CDR3, the DNA is TGTGCCAGCAGCTTCCGACAGGGGTCTACTTTCTCTGGAAACACCATATATTTT.

This chain uses TRBV27 with TRBJ1-5, with 10 bases lining up with TRBD1. Germline V gene lookup returns CDR1 MNHEY and CDR2 SMNVEV (reference sequence). This CDR3 is built from 16 residues. V lost 4 bases, J lost 4 bases, and 7 bases stayed unmatched. The CDR3 sequence is CASSYRRQGANQPQHF. CDR3 DNA sequence: TGTGCCAGCAGTTACCGGAGACAGGGGGCTAATCAGCCCCAGCATTTT.

The chain uses TRBV5-1 and TRBJ2-7; TRBD1 matches at 9 bases. With V trimmed by 0 bases and J by 2 bases, 6 bases remained unmatched. The CDR3 length is 16 residues. CDR1 is SGHRS, CDR2 YFSETQ, per germline. CDR3 amino acids: CASSLGQGGRAYEQYF. CDR3 DNA: TGCGCCAGCAGCTTGGGACAGGGGGGTAGAGCCTACGAGCAGTACTTC.

The V call is TRBV28, the J call TRBJ1-2, with TRBD1 matching 7 bases. This CDR3 spans 15 amino acids. J gave up 4 bases and V 3 bases, and 8 bases lay outside the gene matches. Germline V lookup: CDR1 MDHEN, CDR2 SYDVKM. CDR3 amino acids: CASSFWAGGGYGYTF. The CDR3 nucleotides are TGTGCCAGCAGTTTTTGGGCAGGGGGAGGCTATGGCTACACCTTC.

V and J are TRBV19 and TRBJ2-1; 8 bases are shared with TRBD1. V shed 5 bases and J 6 bases; nucleotides not matched to a gene: 6. The germline CDR1 and CDR2 sequences are LNHDA and SQIVND (reference sequence). The CDR3 loop spans 14 amino acids. DNA for the CDR3: TGTGCCAGTAGTTGGCAGGGGGCAATCAATGAGCAGTTCTTC. The encoded protein is CASSWQGAINEQFF.

The V and J genes are TRBV7-9 and TRBJ2-1, with D possibly TRBD1 on 6 matching bases. The V end lost 7 bases, the J end lost 5 bases, and 12 bases lay between the germline ends. The CDR3 totals 13 residues. CDR1 and CDR2 (germline): SEHNR, FQNEAQ (reference sequence). The CDR3: CASTQDRNNEQFF. CDR3 sequence (DNA): TGTGCCAGCACACAGGACAGAAACAATGAGCAGTTCTTC.

The chain carries TRBV5-1 and TRBJ2-5; no clear D. CDR1 is SGHRS, CDR2 YFSETQ, per germline. Trimming left V 0 bases short and J 5 bases short, with 8 bases between. The CDR3 is made up of 13 amino acids. CDR3 bases: TGCGCCAGCAGCTTGGTCGTCGGTGAGACCCAGTACTTC. Translated: CASSLVVGETQYF.